The T cell receptor (beta chain) under discussion was sequenced for a study of cytomegalovirus exposure and HLA in healthy donors. Study details: Previous work identified 100 million or so unique TCR beta sequences from about 179 million T cells.

For this clone: Its antigen remains unknown.

The PCR contained 60 Vbeta and 13 Jbeta primers. Using immunoSEQ multiplex PCR, the repertoire was profiled, and TCRdb retains in-frame clones only, with some absent. This table has about 64,000 clones, about 61% appearing once. Study-wide points: It is likely that the observed cluster of highly shared sequence variants was a sequencing artifact.

The germline V gene has CDR1 MNHNY and CDR2 SVGAGI (reference sequence). The CDR3 sequence is 15 residues long. V was clipped by 7 bases and J by 3 bases; unmatched bases: 8. The sample taken for sequencing was PBMCs. The TCR originated in a woman aged 45 to 65 in good health and CMV-seronegative. The chain carries TRBV6-6 and TRBJ1-5; 8 positions agree with TRBD1. The DNA of the CDR3 is TGTGCCAGCACCCTCATGGACAGGGACAATCAGCCCCAGCATTTT. Translated, it gives CASTLMDRDNQPQHF.